This T cell receptor beta chain is drawn from a study of control samples from healthy donors and cancer patients. TCRdb's table, derived via immunoSEQ multiplex PCR, lists solely in-frame clones and lacks some. The sample shows under 450,000 clones, more than 80% of them seen only once. The V end was cut by 2 bases, the J end by 5 bases, with 18 bases between. This CDR3 region has 16 residues. CDR1 and CDR2 from the germline V gene are MNHEY and SVGAGI. The chain links TRBV6-5 to TRBJ1-1; D ambiguous. The sequenced sample was PBMCs. This receptor was obtained from a man aged 35 to 55 with head and neck cancer. The CDR3 DNA is TGTGCCAGCAGTTACCCCGGTATAGGCCGAGGGACTGAAGCTTTCTTT. Its protein product is CASSYPGIGRGTEAFF.